This T cell receptor (beta chain) was captured in a study of T cell responses to AZD1222 COVID-19 vaccine. Measured with immunoSEQ multiplex PCR; TCRdb has only the in-frame clones, and not every one. Counted here are 55,000 to 65,000 clones, 80% to 90% occurring once; the ten biggest clones make up about 15%. With 6 bases removed from V and 3 bases from J, the gap between germline ends came to 12 bases. The V gene's germline CDR1 is SGHAT and CDR2 FQNNGV. The CDR3 totals 14 residues. This clone was picked up one time. The genes are TRBV11-2 and TRBJ1-5; D is unclear. This receptor was obtained from an adult in good health. The sequenced sample was peripheral blood, obtained on day 0 of AZD1222 vaccination. In nucleotides, the CDR3 is TGTGCCAGCAGGGCAGGAGGTTACAATCAGCCCCAGCATTTT. It is translated as CASRAGGYNQPQHF.